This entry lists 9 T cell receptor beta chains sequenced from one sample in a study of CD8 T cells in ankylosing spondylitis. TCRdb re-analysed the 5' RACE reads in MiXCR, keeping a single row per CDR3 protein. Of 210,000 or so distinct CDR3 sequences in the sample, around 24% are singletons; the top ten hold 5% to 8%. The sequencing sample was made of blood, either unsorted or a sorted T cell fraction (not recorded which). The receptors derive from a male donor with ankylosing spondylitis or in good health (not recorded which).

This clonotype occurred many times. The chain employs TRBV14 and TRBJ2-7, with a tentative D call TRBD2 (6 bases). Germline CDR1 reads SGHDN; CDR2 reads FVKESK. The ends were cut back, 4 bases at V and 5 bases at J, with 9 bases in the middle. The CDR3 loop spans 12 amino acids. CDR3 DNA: TGTGCCAGCAGCCCTAGCGTGAACGAGCAGTACTTC. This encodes CASSPSVNEQYF.

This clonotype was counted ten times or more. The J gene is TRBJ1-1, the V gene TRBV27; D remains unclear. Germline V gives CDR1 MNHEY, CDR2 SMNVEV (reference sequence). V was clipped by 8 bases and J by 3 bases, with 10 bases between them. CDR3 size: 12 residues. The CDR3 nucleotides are TGTGCCAGCCGCTCAAGGGACACTGAAGCTTTCTTT. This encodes CASRSRDTEAFF.

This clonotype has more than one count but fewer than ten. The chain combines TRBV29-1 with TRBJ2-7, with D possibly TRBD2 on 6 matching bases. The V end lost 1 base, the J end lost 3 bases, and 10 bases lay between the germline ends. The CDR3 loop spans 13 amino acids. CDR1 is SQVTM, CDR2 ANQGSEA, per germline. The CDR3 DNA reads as TGCAGCGTTGAAGGGCAGGGAGGCTACGAGCAGTACTTC. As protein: CSVEGQGGYEQYF.

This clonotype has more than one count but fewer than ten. In nucleotides, the CDR3 is TGCAGCGTTGAGGGCAGGGGCTATGGCTACACCTTC. It yields the protein CSVEGRGYGYTF. J is TRBJ1-2 and V is TRBV29-1; possible D gene TRBD1, 6 bases. The germline V gene has CDR1 SQVTM and CDR2 ANQGSEA. This CDR3 is built from 12 residues. V was clipped by 3 bases and J by 4 bases, with 9 bases between them.

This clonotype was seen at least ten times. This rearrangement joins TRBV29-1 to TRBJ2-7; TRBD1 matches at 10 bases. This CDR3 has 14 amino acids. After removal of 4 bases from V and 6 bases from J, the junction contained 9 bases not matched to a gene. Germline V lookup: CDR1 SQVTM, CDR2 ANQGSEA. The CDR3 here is CSVVLTGGFGEQYF. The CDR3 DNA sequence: TGCAGCGTTGTCCTGACAGGGGGCTTCGGCGAGCAGTACTTC.

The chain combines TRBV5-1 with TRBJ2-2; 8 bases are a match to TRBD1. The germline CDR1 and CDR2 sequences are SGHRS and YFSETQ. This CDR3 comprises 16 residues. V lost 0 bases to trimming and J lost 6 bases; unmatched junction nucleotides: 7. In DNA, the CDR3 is TGCGCCAGCAGCTTGGTCGCAGGGGGCGCGCCCGGGGAGCTGTTTTTT. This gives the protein CASSLVAGGAPGELFF.

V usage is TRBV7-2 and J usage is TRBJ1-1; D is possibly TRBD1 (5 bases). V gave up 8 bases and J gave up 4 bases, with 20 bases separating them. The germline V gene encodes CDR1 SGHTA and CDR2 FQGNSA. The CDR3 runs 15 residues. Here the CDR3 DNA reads TGTGCCAGCCAAATCACAGGCCCAAGGGGCACTGAAGCTTTCTTT. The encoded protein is CASQITGPRGTEAFF.

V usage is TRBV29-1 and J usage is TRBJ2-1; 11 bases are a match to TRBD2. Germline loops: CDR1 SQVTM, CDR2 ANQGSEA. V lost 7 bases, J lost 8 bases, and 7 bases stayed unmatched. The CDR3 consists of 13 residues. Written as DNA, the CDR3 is TGCAGCGGGTCTAGCGGGAGGATCGATGAGCAGTTCTTC. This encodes CSGSSGRIDEQFF.

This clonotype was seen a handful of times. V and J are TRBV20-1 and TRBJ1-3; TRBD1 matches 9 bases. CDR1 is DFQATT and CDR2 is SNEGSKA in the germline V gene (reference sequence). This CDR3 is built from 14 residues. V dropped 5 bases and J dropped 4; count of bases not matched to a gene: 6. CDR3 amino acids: CSAGDRANGNTIYF. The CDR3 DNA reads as TGCAGTGCTGGGGACAGGGCCAACGGAAACACCATATATTTT.